This is a list of T cell receptor beta chains from one sample in a study of control samples from healthy donors and cancer patients. Sequencing was performed with immunoSEQ multiplex PCR; in TCRdb, only in-frame clones are kept and a portion is missing. The table lists 75,000 to 100,000 clones, 80% to 95% of them singletons. The specimen was blood. The receptor set was obtained from a human donor in good health. The donor label of this sample is uncertain. Both conserved end residues are part of each CDR3. The D gene is left open where the match is weak. Some rows have no size entry. The others give once, few or many, or a class for an expanded clone.

J | V | size | D | DNA | CDR3
TRBJ2-3 | TRBV9 | . | . | TGTGCCAGCAGCGACACAAGGGGAGATACGCAGTATTTT | CASSDTRGDTQYF
TRBJ2-1 | TRBV24-1 | . | . | TGTGCCACCAGTGACCGTACTTGGGACTACAATGAGCAGTTCTTC | CATSDRTWDYNEQFF
TRBJ2-4 | TRBV29-1 | few | . | TGCAGCGTTGGACAGCCTAGGGGAGCGGCCAAAAACATTCAGTACTTC | CSVGQPRGAAKNIQYF
TRBJ2-1 | TRBV6-5 | once | . | TGTGCCAGCAGTACAGGGCTGAAGTGGTTCTTC | CASSTGLKWFF
TRBJ1-5 | TRBV5-5 | . | . | TGTGCCAGCAGCCTGGTCGGGCTCGGCAATCAGCCCCAGCATTTT | CASSLVGLGNQPQHF
TRBJ2-7 | TRBV4-2 | . | TRBD2 | TGTGCCAGCAGCCAAGATAACGGGGGGATCATCTACGAGCAGTACTTC | CASSQDNGGIIYEQYF
TRBJ1-5 | TRBV10-3 | . | . | TGTGCCATCAGCCTGGACATGGGCAATCAGCCCCAGCATTTT | CAISLDMGNQPQHF
TRBJ1-1 | TRBV5-5 | . | . | TGTGCCAGCAGCTTTGGACGGCCGAACACTGAAGCTTTCTTT | CASSFGRPNTEAFF
TRBJ1-3 | TRBV10-1 | . | . | TGCGCCACTCGGGCCGATGGCACCATATATTTT | CATRADGTIYF
TRBJ1-2 | TRBV12-3/TRBV12-4 | . | . | TGTGCCAGCAGTTTATCCGGAGGCTATGGCTACACCTTC | CASSLSGGYGYTF
TRBJ2-1 | TRBV6-5 | . | . | TGTGCCAGCAATGTGGAGTTATACAATGAGCAGTTCTTC | CASNVELYNEQFF
TRBJ1-1 | TRBV19 | once | . | TGTGCCAGTAGTATAGGAAGGTCGGGGTGGGGAGAAGCTTTCTTT | CASSIGRSGWGEAFF
TRBJ2-5 | TRBV28 | . | . | TGTGCCAGCAGCCCTAACATTGGACCACAAGAGACCCAGTACTTC | CASSPNIGPQETQYF
TRBJ1-6 | TRBV5-1 | . | . | TGCGCCAGCAGCGGCGACAGTAATTCACCCCTCCACTTT | CASSGDSNSPLHF
TRBJ2-7 | TRBV19 | . | . | TGTGCCAGTAGTTTGGAGGGCCGAAGTTACGAGCAGTACTTC | CASSLEGRSYEQYF
TRBJ1-1 | TRBV6-5 | once | TRBD1 | TGTGCCAGCTGGGACAGCCAAGCTTTCTTT | CASWDSQAFF
TRBJ2-2 | TRBV3-1/TRBV3-2 | . | TRBD1 | TGTGCCAGCAGGAACAGGGGCGCGAACACCGGGGAGCTGTTTTTT | CASRNRGANTGELFF